The clone carrying this TCR beta chain was observed a few times. The authors ran a second PCR of 7 to 11 cycles using a sample-barcoded 5' primer and a J-beta primer mix. A template-switch adaptor that had 12 random nucleotides put a tag on each cDNA molecule. Sequencing yielded, for each sample, at least 2.5 million paired-end reads carrying CDR3. TCRdb independently ran MiXCR on the 5' RACE reads; one entry per CDR3 protein. The repertoire holds some 1.1 million distinct CDR3 sequences, with roughly two fifths as singletons. The entry originates in a study of blood T cells in healthy people across ages. The CDR3 sequence is 14 residues long. V lost 5 bases, J lost 0 bases, and 8 bases lay in between. CDR1 is SGHTA, CDR2 FQGNSA, per germline.

Sequenced input: blood. The rearrangement joins TRBV7-2 to TRBJ2-1; D gene uncertain. The TCR was taken from a man younger than 35 in good health. CDR3 in DNA: TGTGCCAGCAGCGTAGAAAGCTCCTACAATGAGCAGTTCTTC. Residues: CASSVESSYNEQFF.